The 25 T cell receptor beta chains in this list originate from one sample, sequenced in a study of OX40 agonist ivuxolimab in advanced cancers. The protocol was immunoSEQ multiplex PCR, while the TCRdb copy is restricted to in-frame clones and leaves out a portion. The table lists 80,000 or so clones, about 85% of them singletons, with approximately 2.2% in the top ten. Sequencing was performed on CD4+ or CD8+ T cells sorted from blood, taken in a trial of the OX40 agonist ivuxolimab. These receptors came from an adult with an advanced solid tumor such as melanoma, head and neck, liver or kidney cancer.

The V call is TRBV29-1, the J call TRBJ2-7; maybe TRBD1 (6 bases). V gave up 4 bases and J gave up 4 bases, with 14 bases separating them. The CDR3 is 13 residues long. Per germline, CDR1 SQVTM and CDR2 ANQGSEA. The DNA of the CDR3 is TGCAGCGTTGCGACAGGTTCTTCGTACGAGCAGTACTTC. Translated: CSVATGSSYEQYF.

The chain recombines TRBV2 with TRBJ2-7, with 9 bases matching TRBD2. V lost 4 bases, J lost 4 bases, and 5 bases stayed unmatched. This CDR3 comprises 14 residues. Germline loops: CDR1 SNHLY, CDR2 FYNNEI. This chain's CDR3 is CASSGTSGLYEQYF. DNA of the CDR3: TGTGCCAGCAGTGGTACTAGCGGGCTATACGAGCAGTACTTC.

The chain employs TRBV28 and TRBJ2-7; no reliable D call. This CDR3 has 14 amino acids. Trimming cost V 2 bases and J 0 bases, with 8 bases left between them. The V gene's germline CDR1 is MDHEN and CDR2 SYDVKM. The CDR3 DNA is TGTGCCAGCAGTTTACCGTCCGTCTCCTACGAGCAGTACTTC. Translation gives CASSLPSVSYEQYF.

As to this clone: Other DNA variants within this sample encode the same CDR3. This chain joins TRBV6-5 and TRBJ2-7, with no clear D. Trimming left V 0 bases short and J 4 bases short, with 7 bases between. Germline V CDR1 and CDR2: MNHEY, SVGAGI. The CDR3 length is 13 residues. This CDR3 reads CASSYSPTYEQYF. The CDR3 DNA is TGTGCCAGCAGTTACTCACCTACGTACGAGCAGTACTTC.

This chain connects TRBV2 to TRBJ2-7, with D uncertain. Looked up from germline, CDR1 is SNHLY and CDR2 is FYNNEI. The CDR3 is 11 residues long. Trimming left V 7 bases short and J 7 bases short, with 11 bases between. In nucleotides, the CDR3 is TGTGCCAGCAAGACCCCCCCAGAGCAGTACTTC. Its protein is CASKTPPEQYF.

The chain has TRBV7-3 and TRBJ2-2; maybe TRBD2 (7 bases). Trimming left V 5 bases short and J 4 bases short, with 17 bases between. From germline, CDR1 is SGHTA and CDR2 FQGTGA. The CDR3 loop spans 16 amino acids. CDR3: CASSPRRGPATGELFF. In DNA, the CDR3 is TGTGCCAGCAGCCCCAGGCGGGGGCCGGCCACCGGGGAGCTGTTTTTT.

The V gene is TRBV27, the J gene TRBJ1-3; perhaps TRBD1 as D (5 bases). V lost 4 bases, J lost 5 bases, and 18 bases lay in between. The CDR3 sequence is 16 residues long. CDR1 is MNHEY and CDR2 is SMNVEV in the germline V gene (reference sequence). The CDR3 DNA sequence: TGTGCCAGCAGTTCCCTCGACGGGACTTTGAGAAACACCATATATTTT. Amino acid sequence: CASSSLDGTLRNTIYF.

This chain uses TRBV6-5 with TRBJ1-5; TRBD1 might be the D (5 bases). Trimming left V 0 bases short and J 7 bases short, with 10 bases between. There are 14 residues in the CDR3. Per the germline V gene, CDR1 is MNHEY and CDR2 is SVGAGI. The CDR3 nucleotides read TGTGCCAGCAGTTACTCGGCAGGGCCCCAGCCCCAGCATTTT. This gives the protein CASSYSAGPQPQHF.

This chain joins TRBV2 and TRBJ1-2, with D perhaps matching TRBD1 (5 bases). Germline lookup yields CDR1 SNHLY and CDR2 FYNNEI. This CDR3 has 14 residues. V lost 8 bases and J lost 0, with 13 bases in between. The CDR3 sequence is CASQWTQANYGYTF. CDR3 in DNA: TGTGCCAGCCAATGGACACAAGCTAACTATGGCTACACCTTC.

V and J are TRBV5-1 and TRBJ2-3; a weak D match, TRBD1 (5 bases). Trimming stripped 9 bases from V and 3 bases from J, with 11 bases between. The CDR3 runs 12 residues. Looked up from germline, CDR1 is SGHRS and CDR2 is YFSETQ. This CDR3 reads CATSRDTDTQYF. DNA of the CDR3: TGCGCCACCTCCAGGGATACAGATACGCAGTATTTT.

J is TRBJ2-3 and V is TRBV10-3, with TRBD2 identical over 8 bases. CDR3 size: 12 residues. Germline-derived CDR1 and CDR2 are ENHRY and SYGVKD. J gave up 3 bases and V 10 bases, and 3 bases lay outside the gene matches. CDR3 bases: TGTGCCACGTCGGGAGGGACAGATACGCAGTATTTT. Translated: CATSGGTDTQYF.

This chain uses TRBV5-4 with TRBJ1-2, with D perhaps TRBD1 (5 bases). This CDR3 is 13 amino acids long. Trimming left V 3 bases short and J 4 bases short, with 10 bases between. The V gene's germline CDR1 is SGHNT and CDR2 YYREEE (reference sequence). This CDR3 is CASSSQGGYGYTF. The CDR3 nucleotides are TGTGCCAGCAGCTCCCAGGGAGGCTATGGCTACACCTTC.

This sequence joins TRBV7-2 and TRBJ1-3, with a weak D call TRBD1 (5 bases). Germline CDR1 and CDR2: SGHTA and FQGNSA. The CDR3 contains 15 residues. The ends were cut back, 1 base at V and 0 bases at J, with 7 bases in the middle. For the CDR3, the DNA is TGTGCCAGCAGCTTAGGGACACGCTCTGGAAACACCATATATTTT. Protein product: CASSLGTRSGNTIYF.

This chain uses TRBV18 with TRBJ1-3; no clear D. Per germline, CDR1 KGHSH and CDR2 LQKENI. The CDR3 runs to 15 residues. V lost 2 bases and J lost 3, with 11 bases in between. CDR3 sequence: CASSPVESGGNTIYF. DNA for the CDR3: TGTGCCAGCTCACCAGTGGAGAGTGGTGGAAACACCATATATTTT.

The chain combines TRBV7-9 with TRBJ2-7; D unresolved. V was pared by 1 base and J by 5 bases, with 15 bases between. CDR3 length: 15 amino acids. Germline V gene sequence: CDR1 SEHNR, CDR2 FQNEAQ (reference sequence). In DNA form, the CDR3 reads TGTGCCAGCAGCTTAGTCCCCGCCAGAAATCACGAGCAGTACTTC. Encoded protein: CASSLVPARNHEQYF.

The CDR3 spells CASSILGTRYGYTF. For the CDR3, the DNA is TGTGCCAGTAGTATCCTCGGGACCCGCTATGGCTACACCTTC. The genes are TRBV19 and TRBJ1-2; possibly TRBD1 for D (5 bases). V lost 3 bases and J lost 4, with 12 bases in between. The germline gives CDR1 LNHDA, CDR2 SQIVND (reference sequence). This CDR3 contains 14 residues.

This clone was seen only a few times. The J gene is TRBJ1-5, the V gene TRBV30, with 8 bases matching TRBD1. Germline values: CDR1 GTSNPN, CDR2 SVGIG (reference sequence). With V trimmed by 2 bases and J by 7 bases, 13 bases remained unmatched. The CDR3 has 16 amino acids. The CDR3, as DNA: TGTGCCTGGAGTTCAAGTACCGACAGGGGTGACCAGCCCCAGCATTTT. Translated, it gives CAWSSSTDRGDQPQHF. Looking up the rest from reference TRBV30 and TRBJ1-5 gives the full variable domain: SQTIHQWPATLVQPVGSPLSLECTVEGTSNPNLYWYRQAAGRGLQLLFYSVGIGQISSEVPQNLSASRPQDRQFILSSKKLLLSDSGFYLCAWSSSTDRGDQPQHFGDGTRLSIL.

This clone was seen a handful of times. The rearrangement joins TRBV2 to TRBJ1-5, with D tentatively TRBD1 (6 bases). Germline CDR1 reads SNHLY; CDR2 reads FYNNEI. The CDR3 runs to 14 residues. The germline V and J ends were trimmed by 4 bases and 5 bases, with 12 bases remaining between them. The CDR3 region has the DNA TGTGCCAGCAGTGGGACGGGGGCTTATCAGCCCCAGCATTTT. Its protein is CASSGTGAYQPQHF.

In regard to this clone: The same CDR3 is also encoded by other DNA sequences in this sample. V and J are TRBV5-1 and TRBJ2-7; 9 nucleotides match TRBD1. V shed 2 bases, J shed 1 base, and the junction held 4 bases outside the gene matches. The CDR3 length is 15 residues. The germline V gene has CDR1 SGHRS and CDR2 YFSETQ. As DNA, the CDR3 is TGCGCCAGCAGCTTAACCGGGACAGGGTCCTACGAGCAGTACTTC. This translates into CASSLTGTGSYEQYF.

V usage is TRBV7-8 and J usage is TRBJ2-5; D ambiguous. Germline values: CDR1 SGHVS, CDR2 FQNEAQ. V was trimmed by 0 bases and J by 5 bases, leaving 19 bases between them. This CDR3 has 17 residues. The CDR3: CASSLAAAGPRHETQYF. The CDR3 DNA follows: TGTGCCAGCAGCTTAGCGGCGGCCGGGCCACGGCACGAGACCCAGTACTTC.

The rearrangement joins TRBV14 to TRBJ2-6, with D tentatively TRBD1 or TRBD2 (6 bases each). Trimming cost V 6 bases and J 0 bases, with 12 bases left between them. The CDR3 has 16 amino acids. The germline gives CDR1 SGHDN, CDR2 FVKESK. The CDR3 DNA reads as TGTGCCAGCAGGGGGGCCGGGGGCTCTGGGGCCAACGTCCTGACTTTC. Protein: CASRGAGGSGANVLTF.

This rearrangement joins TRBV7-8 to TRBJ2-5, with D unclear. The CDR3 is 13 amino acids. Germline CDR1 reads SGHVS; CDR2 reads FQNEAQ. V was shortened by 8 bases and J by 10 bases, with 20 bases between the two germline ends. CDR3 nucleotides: TGTGCCAGCTCCTTTGGGCGCGTGAGAGACCAGTACTTC. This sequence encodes CASSFGRVRDQYF.

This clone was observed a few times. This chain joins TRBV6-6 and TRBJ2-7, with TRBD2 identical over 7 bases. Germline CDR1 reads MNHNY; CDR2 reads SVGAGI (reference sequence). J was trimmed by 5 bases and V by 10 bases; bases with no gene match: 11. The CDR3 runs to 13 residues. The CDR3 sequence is CATRRLARDEQYF. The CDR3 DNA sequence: TGTGCCACCCGACGACTAGCCAGAGACGAGCAGTACTTC.

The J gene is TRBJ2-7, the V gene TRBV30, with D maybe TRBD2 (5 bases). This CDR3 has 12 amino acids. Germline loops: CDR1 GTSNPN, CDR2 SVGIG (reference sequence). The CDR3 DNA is TGTGGGGTTGGTAGAGGGTTATACGAGCAGTACTTC. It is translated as CGVGRGLYEQYF.

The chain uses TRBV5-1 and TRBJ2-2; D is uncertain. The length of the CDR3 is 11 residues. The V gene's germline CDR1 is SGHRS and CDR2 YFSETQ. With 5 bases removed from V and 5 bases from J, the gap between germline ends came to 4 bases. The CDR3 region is CASRATGELFF. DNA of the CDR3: TGCGCCAGCAGGGCGACCGGGGAGCTGTTTTTT.